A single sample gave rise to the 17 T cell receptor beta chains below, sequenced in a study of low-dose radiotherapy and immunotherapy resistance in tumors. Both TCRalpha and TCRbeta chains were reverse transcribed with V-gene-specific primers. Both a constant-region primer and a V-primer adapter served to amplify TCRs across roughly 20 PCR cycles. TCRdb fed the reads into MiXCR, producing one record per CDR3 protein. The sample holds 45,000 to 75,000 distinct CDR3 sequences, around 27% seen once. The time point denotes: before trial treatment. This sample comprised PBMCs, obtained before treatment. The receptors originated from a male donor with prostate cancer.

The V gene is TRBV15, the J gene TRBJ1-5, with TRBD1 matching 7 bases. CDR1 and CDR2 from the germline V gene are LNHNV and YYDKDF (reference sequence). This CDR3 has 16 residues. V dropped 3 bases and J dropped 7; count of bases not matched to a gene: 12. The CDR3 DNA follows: TGTGCCACCAGCAGTTTAAGAGGGGGCTTTAAGCAGCCCCAGCATTTT. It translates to CATSSLRGGFKQPQHF.

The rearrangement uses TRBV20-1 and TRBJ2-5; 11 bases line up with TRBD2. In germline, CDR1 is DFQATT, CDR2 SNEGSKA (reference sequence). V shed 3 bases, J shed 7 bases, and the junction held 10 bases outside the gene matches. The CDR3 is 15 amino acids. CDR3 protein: CSARDSGRDSRTQYF. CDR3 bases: TGCAGTGCTAGGGATAGCGGGAGGGACTCAAGGACCCAGTACTTC.

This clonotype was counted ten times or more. The CDR3 region has the DNA TGTGCCAGCACCTTTACCTACAATGAGCAGTTCTTC. Its translation is CASTFTYNEQFF. The chain combines TRBV12-3 or TRBV12-4 with TRBJ2-1, with unresolved D. The CDR3 covers 12 residues. V lost 7 bases to trimming and J lost 2 bases, with 6 bases between them.

The CDR3 sequence: CASSLAAGTGKLFF. CDR3 DNA: TGCGCCAGCAGCTTGGCGGCGGGAACAGGGAAACTGTTTTTT. This sequence joins TRBV5-1 and TRBJ1-4; maybe TRBD1 (6 bases). CDR3 length: 14 amino acids. CDR1 is SGHRS, CDR2 YFSETQ, per germline. Trimming shortened V by 0 bases and J by 11 bases, and 14 bases separated the two germline ends.

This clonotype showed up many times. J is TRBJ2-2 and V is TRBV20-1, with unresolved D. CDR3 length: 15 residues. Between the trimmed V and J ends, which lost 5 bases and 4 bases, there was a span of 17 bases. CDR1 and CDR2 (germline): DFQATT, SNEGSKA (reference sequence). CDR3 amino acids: CSASGPSTLTGELFF. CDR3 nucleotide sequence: TGCAGTGCTTCCGGGCCATCGACACTCACCGGGGAGCTGTTTTTT.

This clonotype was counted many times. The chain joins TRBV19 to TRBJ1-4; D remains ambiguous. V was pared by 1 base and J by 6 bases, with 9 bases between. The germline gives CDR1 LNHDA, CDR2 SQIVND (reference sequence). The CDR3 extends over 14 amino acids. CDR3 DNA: TGTGCCAGTAGTATAGGGGCCTCGGATGAAAAACTGTTTTTT. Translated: CASSIGASDEKLFF.

CDR3 nucleotides: TGCAGCTCCCGGTTAGGCCTAACAAACACTGAAGCTTTCTTT. It encodes CSSRLGLTNTEAFF. This chain links TRBV29-1 with TRBJ1-1, with no clear D. Germline V gene lookup returns CDR1 SQVTM and CDR2 ANQGSEA. CDR3 length: 14 amino acids. Trimming removed 8 bases from V and 2 bases from J, with 18 bases in between. The full variable domain, rest sourced from reference TRBV29-1 and TRBJ1-1, is SAVISQKPSRDICQRGTSLTIQCQVDSQVTMMFWYRQQPGQSLTLIATANQGSEATYESGFVIDKFPISRPNLTFSTLTVSNMSPEDSSIYLCSSRLGLTNTEAFFGQGTRLTVV.

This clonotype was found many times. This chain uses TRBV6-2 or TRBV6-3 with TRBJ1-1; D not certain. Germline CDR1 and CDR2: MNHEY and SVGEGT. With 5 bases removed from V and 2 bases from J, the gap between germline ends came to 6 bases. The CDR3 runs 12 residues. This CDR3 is CASSHPNTEAFF. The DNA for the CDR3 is TGTGCCAGCAGTCACCCTAACACTGAAGCTTTCTTT.

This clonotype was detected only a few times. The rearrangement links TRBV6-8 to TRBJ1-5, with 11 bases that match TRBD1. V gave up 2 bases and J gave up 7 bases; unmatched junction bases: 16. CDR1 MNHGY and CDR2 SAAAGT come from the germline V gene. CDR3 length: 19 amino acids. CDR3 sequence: CASSYVLRDRGDPNQPQHF. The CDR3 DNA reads TGTGCCAGCAGTTACGTTCTAAGGGACAGGGGGGACCCTAACCAGCCCCAGCATTTT.

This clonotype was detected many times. The CDR3 region is CASSLRAQTQYF. For the CDR3, the DNA is TGTGCCAGCAGCTTAAGAGCCCAGACCCAGTACTTC. The V call is TRBV7-2, the J call TRBJ2-5; D unresolved. The V and J ends lost 2 bases and 6 bases respectively, with 7 bases between them. Germline V gives CDR1 SGHTA, CDR2 FQGNSA. The length of the CDR3 is 12 residues.

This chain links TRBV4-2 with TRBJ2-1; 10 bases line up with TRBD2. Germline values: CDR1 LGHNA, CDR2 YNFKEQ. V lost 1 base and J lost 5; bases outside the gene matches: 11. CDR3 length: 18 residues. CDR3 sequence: CASSQVLAGVGVDNEQFF. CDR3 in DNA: TGTGCCAGCAGCCAAGTGCTAGCGGGAGTAGGGGTGGACAATGAGCAGTTCTTC.

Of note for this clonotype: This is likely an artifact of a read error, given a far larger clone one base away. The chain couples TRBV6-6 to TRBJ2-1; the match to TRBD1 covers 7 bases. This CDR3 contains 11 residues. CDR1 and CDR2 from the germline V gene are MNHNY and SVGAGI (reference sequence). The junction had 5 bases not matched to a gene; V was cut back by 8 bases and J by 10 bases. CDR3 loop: CASLGQSEQFF. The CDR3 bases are TGTGCCAGCCTGGGACAGTCGGAGCAGTTCTTC.

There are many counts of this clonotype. The CDR3 here is CASSQIYNSPLHF. The CDR3 DNA follows: TGTGCCAGCAGCCAAATCTATAATTCACCCCTCCACTTT. The chain links TRBV11-3 to TRBJ1-6; no clear D. There are 13 residues in the CDR3. With 5 bases removed from V and 3 bases from J, the gap between germline ends came to 5 bases. Germline CDR1 and CDR2: SGHNT and YENEEA.

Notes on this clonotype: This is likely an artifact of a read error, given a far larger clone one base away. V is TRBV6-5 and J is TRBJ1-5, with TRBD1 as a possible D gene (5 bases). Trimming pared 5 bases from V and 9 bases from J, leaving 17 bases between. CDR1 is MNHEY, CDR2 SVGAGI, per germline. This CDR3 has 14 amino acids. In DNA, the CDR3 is TGTGCCAGCAGTGAAGGCGGGGGTAAGAGGCCCCAGCATTTT. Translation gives CASSEGGGKRPQHF.

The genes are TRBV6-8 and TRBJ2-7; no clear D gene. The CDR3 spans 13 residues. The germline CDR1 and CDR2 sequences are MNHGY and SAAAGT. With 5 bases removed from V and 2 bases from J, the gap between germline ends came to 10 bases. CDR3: CASSKVGTYEQYF. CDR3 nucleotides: TGTGCCAGCAGTAAAGTAGGAACCTACGAGCAGTACTTC.

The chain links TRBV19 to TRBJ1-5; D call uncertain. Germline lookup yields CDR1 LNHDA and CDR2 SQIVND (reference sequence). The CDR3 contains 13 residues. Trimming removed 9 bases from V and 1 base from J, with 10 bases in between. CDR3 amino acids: CASAYTSNQPQHF. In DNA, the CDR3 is TGTGCCAGCGCGTACACCAGCAATCAGCCCCAGCATTTT.

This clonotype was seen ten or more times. CDR3 region: CASSLVGGYTF. CDR3 coding DNA: TGTGCCAGCAGCTTAGTTGGCGGCTACACCTTC. The J gene is TRBJ1-2, the V gene TRBV28; D call uncertain. The germline V gene encodes CDR1 MDHEN and CDR2 SYDVKM. The CDR3 contains 11 residues. The V end lost 6 bases, the J end lost 8 bases, and 10 bases lay between the germline ends.